The 15 T cell receptor beta chains below all came from one sample that was sequenced in a study of cytomegalovirus exposure and HLA in healthy donors. PCR employed 60 Vbeta and 13 Jbeta primers. Sequenced by immunoSEQ multiplex PCR; TCRdb stores in-frame clones only, minus some. Here the sample spans around 130,000 clones, around 77% being singletons. The sequenced sample was PBMCs. Receptors were obtained from a woman in her sixties or seventies in good health and CMV-seronegative.

The chain links TRBV2 to TRBJ1-1; maybe TRBD1 (5 bases). The CDR3 length is 14 residues. Looked up from germline, CDR1 is SNHLY and CDR2 is FYNNEI. V dropped 6 bases and J dropped 5 bases, with 16 bases sitting between them. CDR3 nucleotide sequence: TGTGCCAGCAGACAGGTGAAGGATGGGACTGAAGCTTTCTTT. The encoded protein is CASRQVKDGTEAFF.

The chain combines TRBV18 with TRBJ2-5, with 8 bases identical to TRBD2. The CDR3 runs 14 residues. The germline V gene has CDR1 KGHSH and CDR2 LQKENI. J gave up 2 bases and V 4 bases, and 3 bases lay outside the gene matches. The CDR3 here is CASSLTSGQETQYF. CDR3 DNA: TGTGCCAGCTCACTCACTAGCGGACAAGAGACCCAGTACTTC.

V usage is TRBV28 and J usage is TRBJ2-3; maybe TRBD1 (5 bases). CDR1 is MDHEN, CDR2 SYDVKM, per germline. The CDR3 contains 14 residues. The ends were cut back, 4 bases at V and 7 bases at J, with 15 bases in the middle. This chain's CDR3 is CASSSPGLANTQYF. The CDR3 region has the DNA TGTGCCAGCAGTTCCCCAGGGCTTGCTAATACGCAGTATTTT.

This chain links TRBV11-1 with TRBJ2-7; possibly TRBD1 for D (6 bases). V dropped 1 base and J dropped 1 base, with 8 bases sitting between them. Germline-derived CDR1 and CDR2 are SGHAT and FQDESV (reference sequence). This CDR3 contains 14 residues. The CDR3 region has the DNA TGTGCCAGCAGCTTAGGAGGGGGATCCTACGAGCAGTACTTC. It is translated as CASSLGGGSYEQYF.

The chain is built from TRBV19 and TRBJ2-2, with a tentative D call TRBD1 (5 bases). CDR3 length: 14 amino acids. Deletions cut 5 bases from V and 4 bases from J, with 11 bases between. CDR1 and CDR2 from the germline V gene are LNHDA and SQIVND (reference sequence). In nucleotides, the CDR3 is TGTGCCAGTAGTGCCAGGGTGGGCACCGGGGAGCTGTTTTTT. Protein sequence: CASSARVGTGELFF.

V gene TRBV27 combines with J gene TRBJ2-7, with D possibly matching TRBD2 (6 bases). Germline values: CDR1 MNHEY, CDR2 SMNVEV (reference sequence). The CDR3 loop spans 15 amino acids. Trimming took 7 bases from V and 2 from J, leaving 18 bases between them. The CDR3 region is CASKPVASATYEQYF. The DNA for the CDR3 is TGTGCCAGCAAACCAGTGGCTAGCGCTACCTACGAGCAGTACTTC.

The chain joins TRBV21-1 to TRBJ1-4; TRBD1 is taken as the D call from the table, unchecked against the DNA. TRBV21-1 is listed as a pseudogene. This CDR3 is built from 19 residues. CDR3 DNA sequence: TGTGCCAGCAGCCTAAACGGACAGGCCCCTATAAAAACTAATGAAAAACTGTTTTTT. Residues: CASSLNGQAPIKTNEKLFF.

This clone was detected a few times. V gene TRBV19 combines with J gene TRBJ1-1; D remains ambiguous. Germline V gene sequence: CDR1 LNHDA, CDR2 SQIVND (reference sequence). V gave up 7 bases and J gave up 2 bases, with 8 bases separating them. The CDR3 consists of 12 residues. This chain's CDR3 is CASTDYNTEAFF. Written as DNA, the CDR3 is TGTGCCAGTACCGACTACAACACTGAAGCTTTCTTT. The complete variable domain, with remaining parts taken from reference TRBV19 and TRBJ1-1, reads DGGITQSPKYLFRKEGQNVTLSCEQNLNHDAMYWYRQDPGQGLRLIYYSQIVNDFQKGDIAEGYSVSREKKESFPLTVTSAQKNPTAFYLCASTDYNTEAFFGQGTRLTVV.

The gene calls are TRBV15 and TRBJ1-5; 9 bases agree with TRBD1. With 3 bases clipped from V and 2 bases from J, the junction kept 5 bases outside the gene matches. This CDR3 is 16 amino acids long. Per germline, CDR1 LNHNV and CDR2 YYDKDF (reference sequence). The CDR3 loop is CATSRGQGSGNQPQHF. The CDR3 bases are TGTGCCACCAGCAGGGGACAGGGTTCCGGCAATCAGCCCCAGCATTTT.

This clone has a single count. The chain is built from TRBV5-1 and TRBJ2-2, with a tentative D call TRBD1 (5 bases). Germline V gene data show CDR1 as SGHRS and CDR2 as YFSETQ. The CDR3 contains 16 residues. V was shortened by 0 bases and J by 2 bases, with 11 bases between the two germline ends. The CDR3 sequence is CASSLEGAYNTGELFF. The CDR3 DNA follows: TGCGCCAGCAGCTTGGAAGGGGCCTACAACACCGGGGAGCTGTTTTTT.

The table lists this clone with a few counts. The rearrangement joins TRBV2 to TRBJ1-5; 10 nucleotides match TRBD1. The CDR3 has 14 residues. Germline assignment: CDR1 SNHLY and CDR2 FYNNEI. The V and J ends lost 8 bases and 3 bases, in that order; junction bases with no gene match: 4. The CDR3 spells CASGDRGLNQPQHF. For the CDR3, the DNA is TGTGCCAGCGGAGACAGGGGGCTCAATCAGCCCCAGCATTTT.

The V and J genes are TRBV18 and TRBJ2-7, with 7 bases aligning to TRBD1. The CDR3 spans 13 residues. With V trimmed by 4 bases and J by 3 bases, 3 bases remained unmatched. Germline CDR1 is KGHSH and CDR2 is LQKENI. CDR3 sequence (DNA): TGTGCCAGCTCACAACAGGGGTACTACGAGCAGTACTTC. It is translated as CASSQQGYYEQYF.

The J gene is TRBJ1-4, the V gene TRBV18; D call uncertain. With 4 bases removed from V and 5 bases from J, the gap between germline ends came to 8 bases. This CDR3 has 13 amino acids. Germline values: CDR1 KGHSH, CDR2 LQKENI. The CDR3 DNA reads as TGTGCCAGCTCACAACTGGTGAATGAAAAACTGTTTTTT. It codes for CASSQLVNEKLFF. Combining the CDR3 with reference TRBV18 and TRBJ1-4 gives the whole variable domain NAGVMQNPRHLVRRRGQEARLRCSPMKGHSHVYWYRQLPEEGLKFMVYLQKENIIDESGMPKERFSAEFPKEGPSILRIQQVVRGDSAAYFCASSQLVNEKLFFGSGTQLSVL.

V is TRBV4-1 and J is TRBJ2-4; 15 positions match TRBD2. V dropped 4 bases and J dropped 8; count of bases not matched to a gene: 12. CDR3 length equals 18 residues. Germline values: CDR1 MGHRA, CDR2 YSYEKL. DNA of the CDR3: TGCGCCAGCAGCCGCGGACTAGCGGGGGGGCGAGTCCAGGACATTCAGTACTTC. Translated: CASSRGLAGGRVQDIQYF.

The chain is built from TRBV5-4 and TRBJ1-1, with a possible D match to TRBD1 (6 bases). Trimming cost V 1 base and J 6 bases, with 16 bases left between them. Per germline, CDR1 SGHNT and CDR2 YYREEE (reference sequence). The CDR3 runs 15 residues. This CDR3 reads CASSLIQGGEAEAFF. In DNA form, the CDR3 reads TGTGCCAGCAGCTTGATACAGGGTGGTGAGGCTGAAGCTTTCTTT. The whole variable domain, filled in from reference TRBV5-4 and TRBJ1-1, reads ETGVTQSPTHLIKTRGQQVTLRCSSQSGHNTVSWYQQALGQGPQFIFQYYREEENGRGNFPPRFSGLQFPNYSSELNVNALELDDSALYLCASSLIQGGEAEAFFGQGTRLTVV.